The present entry profiles one T cell receptor (beta chain) with its context. Its target is not known. This sample was included in a study of response to subunit inactivated influenza vaccine. TCRdb ran MiXCR on the RT-PCR reads and lists one entry per CDR3 protein. The sample has hundreds of thousands of distinct CDR3 sequences, around 13% seen once; the top ten hold less than 7%. The germline V and J ends were trimmed by 6 bases and 2 bases, with 11 bases remaining between them. The CDR3 is 13 amino acids. Whole-study results and caveats: With each seasonal influenza vaccination, the authors suggested, few new T cells are recruited.

The rearrangement links TRBV12-3 or TRBV12-4 to TRBJ2-7; D not certain. The specimen was PBMCs from blood, collected less than 15 days before vaccination. This sequence originates from a man aged 45-65 years who received an inactivated influenza vaccine. CDR3 bases: TGTGCCAGCAGCAGCCCCCCCCCCTACGAGCAGTACTTC. Translated, it gives CASSSPPPYEQYF.